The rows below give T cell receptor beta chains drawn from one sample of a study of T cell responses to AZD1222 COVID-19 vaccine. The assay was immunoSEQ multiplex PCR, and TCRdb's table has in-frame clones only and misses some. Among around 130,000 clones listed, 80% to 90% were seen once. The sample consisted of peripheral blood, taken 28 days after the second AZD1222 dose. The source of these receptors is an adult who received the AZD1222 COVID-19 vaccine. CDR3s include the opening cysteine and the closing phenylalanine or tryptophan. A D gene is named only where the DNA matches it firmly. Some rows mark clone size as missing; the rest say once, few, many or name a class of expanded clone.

TGTGCCAGCAGCCTGGGGGACGGTCTCTATGGCTACACCTTC,CASSLGDGLYGYTF,-,TRBJ1-2,-,TRBV6-5,14
TGCGCCAGCAGCCTAAACCCCCCCCGGGAAGGCTACGAGCAGTACTTC,CASSLNPPREGYEQYF,-,TRBJ2-7,-,TRBV5-1,16
TGTGCCAGCAGCTTAATGACACTAGCAGGCACCGGGGAGCTGTTTTTT,CASSLMTLAGTGELFF,-,TRBJ2-2,-,TRBV7-8,16
TGTGCCAGCAACCAAGGGCTGAACACCGGGGAGCTGTTTTTT,CASNQGLNTGELFF,-,TRBJ2-2,-,TRBV7-9,14
TGTGCCAGCAGCGACACAGGACGGGGTTTGGAGACCCAGTACTTC,CASSDTGRGLETQYF,-,TRBJ2-5,-,TRBV7-2,15
TGTGCCACCAGTGATGCCGGGACACAGGTGGGGGGCAATGAGCAGTTCTTC,CATSDAGTQVGGNEQFF,-,TRBJ2-1,-,TRBV24-1,17
TGTGCCAGCAGCCCCCCCGGGCGGGGAGCCTATGGCTACACCTTC,CASSPPGRGAYGYTF,-,TRBJ1-2,-,TRBV11-3,15
TGTGCCAGCAGCGGGGTACAGGCCGGGGCCAACGTCCTGACTTTC,CASSGVQAGANVLTF,-,TRBJ2-6,once,TRBV25-1,15
TGTGCCAGCAGCTTAAAGCGGGGACCCTACAATGAGCAGTTCTTC,CASSLKRGPYNEQFF,TRBD2,TRBJ2-1,once,TRBV7-3,15
TGTGCCAGCAGCCAAGTTCGTACCGGGCCTAACACCGGGGAGCTGTTTTTT,CASSQVRTGPNTGELFF,-,TRBJ2-2,-,TRBV3-1/TRBV3-2,17
TGTGCTAGTGGTTCAGGGACTAGCGGGGGGATGACAGATACGCAGTATTTT,CASGSGTSGGMTDTQYF,TRBD2,TRBJ2-3,-,TRBV12-5,17
TGTGCCAGCAGCTCCCCCCCCCATAATGAGCAGTTCTTC,CASSSPPHNEQFF,-,TRBJ2-1,once,TRBV11-3,13
TGTGCCTGGAGTGTTTTCTGGCTCCACGAGCAGTACTTC,CAWSVFWLHEQYF,-,TRBJ2-7,-,TRBV30,13
TGCGCCAGCAGCCAAGTTCGTGGGGGAGTGAACACCGGGGAGCTGTTTTTT,CASSQVRGGVNTGELFF,-,TRBJ2-2,-,TRBV4-1,17
TGTGCCAGCAGCTTGGGCAGAAACACTGAAGCTTTCTTT,CASSLGRNTEAFF,-,TRBJ1-1,-,TRBV28,13
TGTGCCAGCAGTTTACATAGGGGCAATCAGCCCCAGCATTTT,CASSLHRGNQPQHF,-,TRBJ1-5,-,TRBV27,14
TGTGCCACCCAGCTTACCGGGACTAGCGGGAGTAATGAGCAGTTCTTC,CATQLTGTSGSNEQFF,TRBD2,TRBJ2-1,-,TRBV11-2,16
TGTGCCAGCAGCTCGGTCGTGGGTCAGCCCCAGCATTTT,CASSSVVGQPQHF,-,TRBJ1-5,-,TRBV7-2,13
TGTGCCACCTCCCCGACAGGATACTATGGCTACACCTTC,CATSPTGYYGYTF,-,TRBJ1-2,-,TRBV19,13
TGTGCCAGCAGCTCTGGACCGGGCCCTTTCTATGGCTACACCTTC,CASSSGPGPFYGYTF,-,TRBJ1-2,-,TRBV7-2,15
TGCAGCGTTGCTCGGGGGGCTGAAGCTTTCTTT,CSVARGAEAFF,-,TRBJ1-1,-,TRBV29-1,11
TGCGCCAGCAGCCAGGACAGGGTCGGGATCGGGGAGCTGTTTTTT,CASSQDRVGIGELFF,TRBD1,TRBJ2-2,-,TRBV5-1,15
TGTGCCAGCAGCTTTTCGGCTGGCTACACCTTC,CASSFSAGYTF,-,TRBJ1-2,-,TRBV14,11
TGTGCCAGCACCTTAACTAGCGGGGGGGCCAATGAGCAGTTCTTC,CASTLTSGGANEQFF,TRBD2,TRBJ2-1,-,TRBV6-5,15
TGTGCCAGCAGCTTCCGGGACACCGCCTACGAGCAGTACTTC,CASSFRDTAYEQYF,-,TRBJ2-7,-,TRBV7-8,14
TGTGCCAGCAGCCGTCCGGGCCGGGACTATGGCTACACCTTC,CASSRPGRDYGYTF,-,TRBJ1-2,-,TRBV7-9,14
TGTGCCAGCAGGACGACTGCCTCTGGGGCCAACGTCCTGACTTTC,CASRTTASGANVLTF,-,TRBJ2-6,-,TRBV28,15
TGTGCCAGCTCACCCCAGGATCCCCACTATGGCTACACCTTC,CASSPQDPHYGYTF,-,TRBJ1-2,-,TRBV18,14
TGTGCCATCAGTGACGGGGGAGAGGCCTCCTACAATGAGCAGTTCTTC,CAISDGGEASYNEQFF,-,TRBJ2-1,-,TRBV10-3,16
TGTGCCAGCAGTGGGGTAGCGGGAGCCCACAATGAGCAGTTCTTC,CASSGVAGAHNEQFF,TRBD2,TRBJ2-1,few,TRBV25-1,15
TGTGCCAGCAGTACATTCTCGGGGGATGAGCAGTTCTTC,CASSTFSGDEQFF,-,TRBJ2-1,-,TRBV6-5,13
TGCGCCAGCTCTTCTCCCGGGACAGGGGGCGCAAGTGGCTACACCTTC,CASSSPGTGGASGYTF,TRBD1,TRBJ1-2,-,TRBV5-1,16
TGCGCCAGCAGTCCAACAAGGGGCTCTGGCTACACCTTC,CASSPTRGSGYTF,-,TRBJ1-2,once,TRBV10-1,13
TGCGCCAGCAGCATAACCGGGACAGGGGAGGAAAAACTGTTTTTT,CASSITGTGEEKLFF,TRBD1,TRBJ1-4,-,TRBV5-1,15
TGTGCCTGGAGTAGACTAGCCGGGCCGAAAGAGTCCTATAATTCACCCCTCCACTTT,CAWSRLAGPKESYNSPLHF,-,TRBJ1-6,-,TRBV30,19
TGCGCCAGCAGCCAAGATTCGGGACTGACATCCTACAATGAGCAGTTCTTC,CASSQDSGLTSYNEQFF,-,TRBJ2-1,-,TRBV4-3,17
TGTGCCAGCAGCCCCAGGAACACTGAAGCTTTCTTT,CASSPRNTEAFF,-,TRBJ1-1,-,TRBV3-1/TRBV3-2,12
TGTGCCTGGAGTGTAGGCCTCCCCAATGAGCAGTTCTTC,CAWSVGLPNEQFF,-,TRBJ2-1,-,TRBV30,13
TGCGCCAGCAGTACAGGGGACACAGATACGCAGTATTTT,CASSTGDTDTQYF,TRBD1,TRBJ2-3,-,TRBV4-3,13
TGTGCCAGCAGCCCACAGGGGGCAATCGGGGATACGCAGTATTTT,CASSPQGAIGDTQYF,TRBD1,TRBJ2-3,-,TRBV9,15
TGTGCCAGCAGCAAAACATGTGGGTCTTTAAGACTAGGGGCGAACACTGAAGCTTTCTTT,CASSKTCGSLRLGANTEAFF,-,TRBJ1-1,once,TRBV21-1,20
TGCGCCAGCAGCCCCCAGGGGGCTGGGGCCAACGTCCTGACTTTC,CASSPQGAGANVLTF,TRBD1,TRBJ2-6,-,TRBV5-1,15
TGCAGCGCTCCCGGACAGGGTATTAACGAGCAGTACTTC,CSAPGQGINEQYF,TRBD1,TRBJ2-7,-,TRBV29-1,13
TGTGCCAGCAGCTTCGGGGGGTTCGGAAACACCATATATTTT,CASSFGGFGNTIYF,-,TRBJ1-3,few,TRBV7-6,14
TGTGCCAGCTCACCAGGGTCGGGAACCGGGGAGCTGTTTTTT,CASSPGSGTGELFF,-,TRBJ2-2,-,TRBV18,14
TGTGCCAGCAGTGAACCCGGACAGAAAGAGACCCAGTACTTC,CASSEPGQKETQYF,-,TRBJ2-5,-,TRBV6-1,14
TGTGCCAGCAGCCCCACCGGGGCAACCTCCGCTACGCAGTATTTT,CASSPTGATSATQYF,-,TRBJ2-3,-,TRBV7-2,15